The 27 T cell receptor beta chains presented below share a single source sample, sequenced in a study of blood T cell repertoires in COVID-19. Generated by immunoSEQ multiplex PCR, the TCRdb table keeps only in-frame clones and is missing some. The sample lists hundreds of thousands of clones, approximately 80% occurring once. Sequenced sample: PBMCs or T cells enriched from blood (not recorded which). The source of these receptors is a man aged 25-45 years with acute COVID-19.

The J gene is TRBJ1-1, the V gene TRBV14, with D maybe TRBD1 (6 bases). The germline CDR1 and CDR2 sequences are SGHDN and FVKESK. V was shortened by 4 bases and J by 6 bases, with 18 bases between the two germline ends. The length of the CDR3 is 15 residues. The CDR3 nucleotides read TGTGCCAGCAGCCCGAACTATCGACAGGACCCTGAAGCTTTCTTT. This encodes CASSPNYRQDPEAFF.

This clone was observed a few times. The V and J genes are TRBV15 and TRBJ1-4; no firm D call. The CDR3 totals 15 residues. The germline gives CDR1 LNHNV, CDR2 YYDKDF (reference sequence). Trimming shortened V by 0 bases and J by 5 bases, and 10 bases separated the two germline ends. The CDR3 loop reads CATSREGSPNEKLFF. As DNA, the CDR3 is TGTGCCACCAGCAGAGAGGGCAGCCCGAATGAAAAACTGTTTTTT.

The V call is TRBV7-2, the J call TRBJ1-4, with D possibly matching TRBD1 (6 bases). Germline lookup yields CDR1 SGHTA and CDR2 FQGNSA. Trimming pared 5 bases from V and 13 bases from J, leaving 17 bases between. The CDR3 consists of 13 residues. Here the CDR3 reads CASSAQALGGLFF. The CDR3, as DNA: TGTGCCAGCAGCGCTCAAGCGCTAGGGGGACTGTTTTTT. The complete variable domain, with remaining parts taken from reference TRBV7-2 and TRBJ1-4, reads GAGVSQSPSNKVTEKGKDVELRCDPISGHTALYWYRQSLGQGLEFLIYFQGNSAPDKSGLPSDRFSAERTGGSVSTLTIQRTQQEDSAVYLCASSAQALGGLFFGSGTQLSVL.

The V and J genes are TRBV5-4 and TRBJ1-2; TRBD1 matches at 8 bases. J lost 1 base, V lost 2 bases, and 4 bases had no gene match. The CDR3 consists of 15 residues. Germline V gene sequence: CDR1 SGHNT, CDR2 YYREEE (reference sequence). The CDR3 DNA reads TGTGCCAGCAGCTTATGGACAGGGCTTAACTATGGCTACACCTTC. The encoded protein is CASSLWTGLNYGYTF.

V usage is TRBV9 and J usage is TRBJ2-1, with TRBD1 identical over 8 bases. Germline-derived CDR1 and CDR2 are SGDLS and YYNGEE. This CDR3 is built from 15 residues. V lost 0 bases and J lost 4; bases outside the gene matches: 3. CDR3 bases: TGTGCCAGCAGCGTAGGACAGGGGATTTACAATGAGCAGTTCTTC. Amino acids: CASSVGQGIYNEQFF.

This chain joins TRBV7-2 and TRBJ2-3; 7 positions match TRBD2. Trimming at V came to 5 bases and at J to 4 bases, leaving 6 bases not matched to a gene. CDR1 SGHTA and CDR2 FQGNSA come from the germline V gene. The CDR3 is made up of 14 amino acids. CDR3 sequence (DNA): TGTGCCAGCAGCCGCCGGGGGGAATCAGATACGCAGTATTTT. It is translated as CASSRRGESDTQYF.

The chain joins TRBV7-9 to TRBJ2-7, with D possibly TRBD2 on 5 matching bases. The CDR3 loop spans 17 amino acids. Trimming shortened V by 5 bases and J by 5 bases, and 25 bases separated the two germline ends. CDR1 is SEHNR and CDR2 is FQNEAQ in the germline V gene (reference sequence). CDR3 amino acids: CASSPSVVGGSVHEQYF. The CDR3 DNA sequence: TGTGCCAGCAGCCCCTCAGTCGTCGGAGGATCAGTCCACGAGCAGTACTTC.

This CDR3 is CATSEEDRNYGYTF. The CDR3 region has the DNA TGTGCCACCAGTGAGGAGGACAGAAACTATGGCTACACCTTC. J is TRBJ1-2 and V is TRBV24-1; TRBD1 is a possible D gene (6 bases). The CDR3 runs 14 residues. With 4 bases removed from V and 2 bases from J, the gap between germline ends came to 10 bases. The germline CDR1 and CDR2 sequences are KGHDR and SFDVKD.

V usage is TRBV3-1 (or the pseudogene TRBV3-2) and J usage is TRBJ2-3; TRBD1 agrees at 8 bases. The CDR3 sequence is 13 residues long. Germline V lookup: CDR1 LGHDT, CDR2 YNNKEL (reference sequence). Trimming at V came to 4 bases and at J to 11 bases, leaving 8 bases not matched to a gene. CDR3 nucleotides: TGTGCCAGCAGCCCCGAGACAGGGGCGAAGCAGTATTTT. Translated, it gives CASSPETGAKQYF.

This chain connects TRBV19 to TRBJ1-1; 10 bases are shared with TRBD1. The germline V gene has CDR1 LNHDA and CDR2 SQIVND (reference sequence). The J segment lost 4 bases and the V segment lost 6 bases, leaving 8 bases of the junction unmatched. The CDR3 sequence is 15 residues long. The CDR3 reads CASRDRGYASTEAFF. The DNA of the CDR3 is TGTGCCAGTAGGGACAGGGGGTATGCGAGCACTGAAGCTTTCTTT.

V is TRBV3-1 (or the pseudogene TRBV3-2) and J is TRBJ1-2; D uncertain. From germline, CDR1 is LGHDT and CDR2 YNNKEL (reference sequence). The CDR3 is 13 amino acids. Trimming removed 5 bases from V and 1 base from J, with 8 bases in between. CDR3 nucleotides: TGTGCCAGCAGCGCACAGATTAACTATGGCTACACCTTC. Protein product: CASSAQINYGYTF.

In DNA, the CDR3 is TGTGCCAGCAGCAATCATCGACAGGCCCGCTACGAAAGCTCCTATAATTCACCCCTCCACTTT. Its translation: CASSNHRQARYESSYNSPLHF. V and J are TRBV21-1 and TRBJ1-6; the D call of TRBD1 is as the table states it, not checked on the DNA. TRBV21-1 is a pseudogene locus. The CDR3 has 21 amino acids.

The chain links TRBV28 to TRBJ2-7, with a weak D call TRBD1 (6 bases). With 6 bases removed from V and 7 bases from J, the gap between germline ends came to 13 bases. The CDR3 consists of 12 residues. The germline gives CDR1 MDHEN, CDR2 SYDVKM. DNA of the CDR3: TGTGCCAGCAGCGAACAGGGTAAGGAGCAGTACTTC. It specifies CASSEQGKEQYF.

The V and J genes are TRBV9 and TRBJ1-2; a weak D match, TRBD1 (5 bases). CDR1 and CDR2 (germline): SGDLS, YYNGEE. With 0 bases removed from V and 7 bases from J, the gap between germline ends came to 10 bases. The CDR3 is 13 residues long. DNA for the CDR3: TGTGCCAGCAGCGTAGCTGGGGGGGGTGGCTACACCTTC. Its protein product is CASSVAGGGGYTF.

The V and J genes are TRBV11-1 and TRBJ2-7; 8 nucleotides match TRBD2. The germline V gene encodes CDR1 SGHAT and CDR2 FQDESV (reference sequence). The CDR3 runs 16 residues. V dropped 5 bases and J dropped 5; count of bases not matched to a gene: 14. CDR3 nucleotide sequence: TGTGCCAGCAGCCGAATGGGAGGGCTAGCGGGCCACGAGCAGTACTTC. As protein: CASSRMGGLAGHEQYF.

The chain links TRBV19 to TRBJ1-1; 8 nucleotides line up with TRBD1. J gave up 1 base and V 4 bases, and 5 bases lay outside the gene matches. CDR1 is LNHDA, CDR2 SQIVND, per germline (reference sequence). The CDR3 runs 15 residues. Here the CDR3 reads CASSTIGTGNTEAFF. The DNA of the CDR3 is TGTGCCAGTAGTACCATCGGGACAGGGAACACTGAAGCTTTCTTT.

This clone was detected only a few times. For the CDR3, the DNA is TGTGCCATCAGTGACCTAGCGGGGGGGGTCACGCACACCGGGGAGCTGTTTTTT. Translated: CAISDLAGGVTHTGELFF. The chain links TRBV10-3 to TRBJ2-2, with 12 bases matching TRBD2. V was clipped by 3 bases and J by 3 bases; unmatched bases: 8. Germline CDR1 ENHRY, CDR2 SYGVKD. The CDR3 extends over 18 amino acids.

The gene calls are TRBV2 and TRBJ1-1; TRBD1 agrees at 7 bases. The ends lost 4 bases at V and 5 bases at J; junction bases unmatched: 7. Germline V gives CDR1 SNHLY, CDR2 FYNNEI. There are 14 residues in the CDR3. CDR3 nucleotides: TGTGCCAGCAGTGTCAGGGGGTATTATACTGAAGCTTTCTTT. Protein product: CASSVRGYYTEAFF.

V usage is TRBV6-5 and J usage is TRBJ2-6; D ambiguous. Germline loops: CDR1 MNHEY, CDR2 SVGAGI. The CDR3 contains 14 residues. Trimming cost V 2 bases and J 0 bases, with 2 bases left between them. CDR3 amino acids: CASSYLSGANVLTF. CDR3 nucleotides: TGTGCCAGCAGTTACCTCTCTGGGGCCAACGTCCTGACTTTC.

V gene TRBV5-1 combines with J gene TRBJ2-3; 12 nucleotides line up with TRBD2. The CDR3 covers 13 residues. Trimming removed 7 bases from V and 4 bases from J; junction bases left unmatched: 1. The germline CDR1 and CDR2 sequences are SGHRS and YFSETQ. DNA of the CDR3: TGCGCCAGCCGACTAGCGGGGGCAGATACGCAGTATTTT. Translated: CASRLAGADTQYF. Supplemented by reference TRBV5-1 and TRBJ2-3, the full variable domain reads KAGVTQTPRYLIKTRGQQVTLSCSPISGHRSVSWYQQTPGQGLQFLFEYFSETQRNKGNFPGRFSGRQFSNSRSEMNVSTLELGDSALYLCASRLAGADTQYFGPGTRLTVL.

The V call is TRBV7-3, the J call TRBJ1-1; 7 bases are shared with TRBD1. This CDR3 contains 16 residues. From germline, CDR1 is SGHTA and CDR2 FQGTGA. Losses at the gene ends were 5 bases for V and 4 bases for J; bases not matched to a gene: 13. This CDR3 is CASSRDSPTQTTEAFF. The CDR3 nucleotides read TGTGCCAGCAGCCGGGACAGTCCCACCCAGACCACTGAAGCTTTCTTT.

V gene TRBV6-5 combines with J gene TRBJ1-2, with D unclear. The germline gives CDR1 MNHEY, CDR2 SVGAGI. With 4 bases removed from V and 3 bases from J, the gap between germline ends came to 9 bases. The CDR3 sequence is 13 residues long. The CDR3 loop reads CASSFAGDYGYTF. The CDR3, as DNA: TGTGCCAGCAGTTTCGCCGGGGACTATGGCTACACCTTC.

This clone came up a few times. V is TRBV5-4 and J is TRBJ1-1, with TRBD1 matching 8 bases. CDR3 size: 15 residues. The germline V gene has CDR1 SGHNT and CDR2 YYREEE (reference sequence). V shed 9 bases and J 0 bases; nucleotides not matched to a gene: 10. DNA of the CDR3: TGTGCCACGTACAGGGGGTTGACCATGAACACTGAAGCTTTCTTT. It codes for CATYRGLTMNTEAFF.

The rearrangement joins TRBV2 to TRBJ1-1; TRBD1 aligns across 7 bases. This CDR3 comprises 13 residues. Unmatched junction bases numbered 5, after V lost 9 bases and J lost 1 base. Germline CDR1 and CDR2: SNHLY and FYNNEI. The CDR3 nucleotides read TGTGCCAGACATAGACAGGGGAACACTGAAGCTTTCTTT. It is translated as CARHRQGNTEAFF.

The rearrangement uses TRBV19 and TRBJ1-2; unclear D gene. The V end was cut by 4 bases, the J end by 2 bases, with 8 bases between. CDR1 is LNHDA, CDR2 SQIVND, per germline (reference sequence). This CDR3 comprises 13 residues. CDR3 nucleotides: TGTGCCAGTAGTAAGGTCGGGAACTATGGCTACACCTTC. Its protein is CASSKVGNYGYTF.

This clone was found once. The rearrangement uses TRBV12-3 or TRBV12-4 and TRBJ1-3; no definite D call. Trimming left V 3 bases short and J 3 bases short, with 6 bases between. CDR3 size: 13 residues. In nucleotides, the CDR3 is TGTGCCAGCAGTTTTTCTAATGGAAACACCATATATTTT. Its translation is CASSFSNGNTIYF.

CDR3 DNA: TGTGCCAGTAGTACAGAGGGGGGACATGAGCAGTTCTTC. Its translation: CASSTEGGHEQFF. The V gene is TRBV19, the J gene TRBJ2-1; possibly TRBD1 or TRBD2 for D (6 bases each). Trimming pared 4 bases from V and 8 bases from J, leaving 12 bases between. The CDR3 covers 13 residues. The germline CDR1 and CDR2 sequences are LNHDA and SQIVND (reference sequence).